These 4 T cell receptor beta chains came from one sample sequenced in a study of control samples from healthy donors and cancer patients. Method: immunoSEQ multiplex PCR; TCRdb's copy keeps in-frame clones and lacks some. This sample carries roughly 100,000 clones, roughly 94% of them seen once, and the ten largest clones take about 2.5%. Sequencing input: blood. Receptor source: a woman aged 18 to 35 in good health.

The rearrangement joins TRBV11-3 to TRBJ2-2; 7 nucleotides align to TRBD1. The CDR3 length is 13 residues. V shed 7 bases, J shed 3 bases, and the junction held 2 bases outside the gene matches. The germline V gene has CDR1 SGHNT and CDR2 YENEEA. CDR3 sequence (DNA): TGTGCCAGCACCCAGGGGGACACCGGGGAGCTGTTTTTT. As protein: CASTQGDTGELFF.

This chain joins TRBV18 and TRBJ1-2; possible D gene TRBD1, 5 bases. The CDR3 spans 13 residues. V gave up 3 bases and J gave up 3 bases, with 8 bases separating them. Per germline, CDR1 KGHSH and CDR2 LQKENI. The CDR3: CASSPGEYYGYTF. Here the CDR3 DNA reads TGTGCCAGCTCACCGGGGGAGTACTATGGCTACACCTTC.

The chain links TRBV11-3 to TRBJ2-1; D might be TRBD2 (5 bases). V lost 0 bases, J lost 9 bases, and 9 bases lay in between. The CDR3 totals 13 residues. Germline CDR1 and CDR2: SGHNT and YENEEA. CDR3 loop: CASSLDPGGEQFF. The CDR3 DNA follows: TGTGCCAGCAGCTTAGATCCAGGAGGTGAGCAGTTCTTC.

The CDR3 region has the DNA TGTGCCAGCTCACTACCCGCGGTGCTTATAGAGACCCAGTACTTC. Translating it yields CASSLPAVLIETQYF. V gene TRBV18 combines with J gene TRBJ2-5; D uncertain. The CDR3 totals 15 residues. V shed 4 bases and J shed 4 bases, with 16 bases lying between them. Germline-derived CDR1 and CDR2 are KGHSH and LQKENI.